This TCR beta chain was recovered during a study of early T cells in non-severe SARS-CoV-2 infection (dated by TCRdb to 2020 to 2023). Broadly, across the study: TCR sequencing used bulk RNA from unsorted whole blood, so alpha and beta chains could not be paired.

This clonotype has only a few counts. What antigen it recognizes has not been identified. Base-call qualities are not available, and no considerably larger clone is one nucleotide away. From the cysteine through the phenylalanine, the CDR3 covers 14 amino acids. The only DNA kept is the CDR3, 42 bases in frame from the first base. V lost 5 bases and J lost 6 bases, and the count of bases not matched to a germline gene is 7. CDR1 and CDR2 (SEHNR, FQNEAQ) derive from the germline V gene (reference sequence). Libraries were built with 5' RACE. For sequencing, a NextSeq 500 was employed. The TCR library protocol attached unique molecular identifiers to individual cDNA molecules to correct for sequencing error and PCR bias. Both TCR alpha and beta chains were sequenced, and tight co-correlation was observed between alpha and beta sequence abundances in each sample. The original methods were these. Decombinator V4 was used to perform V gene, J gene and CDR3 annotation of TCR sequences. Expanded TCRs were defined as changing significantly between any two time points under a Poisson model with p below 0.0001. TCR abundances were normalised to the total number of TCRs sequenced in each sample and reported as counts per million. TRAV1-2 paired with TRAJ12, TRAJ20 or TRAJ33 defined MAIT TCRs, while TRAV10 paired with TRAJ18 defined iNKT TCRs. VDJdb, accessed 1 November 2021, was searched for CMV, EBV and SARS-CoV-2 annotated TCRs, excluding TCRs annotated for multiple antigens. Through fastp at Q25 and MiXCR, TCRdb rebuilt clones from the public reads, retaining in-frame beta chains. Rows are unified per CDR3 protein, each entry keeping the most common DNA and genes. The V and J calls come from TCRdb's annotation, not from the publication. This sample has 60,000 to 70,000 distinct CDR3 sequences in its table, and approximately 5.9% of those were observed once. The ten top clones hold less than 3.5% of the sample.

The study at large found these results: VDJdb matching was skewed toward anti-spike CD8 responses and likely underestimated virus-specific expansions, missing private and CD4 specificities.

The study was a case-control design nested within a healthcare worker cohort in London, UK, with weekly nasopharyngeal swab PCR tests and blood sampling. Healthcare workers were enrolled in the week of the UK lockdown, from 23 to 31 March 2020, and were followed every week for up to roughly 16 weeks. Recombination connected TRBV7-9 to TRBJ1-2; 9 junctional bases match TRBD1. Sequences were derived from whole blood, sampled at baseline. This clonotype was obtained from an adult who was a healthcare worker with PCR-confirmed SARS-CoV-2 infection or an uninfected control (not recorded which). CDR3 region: CASSPKGQGNGYTF. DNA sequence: TGTGCCAGCAGCCCAAAAGGACAGGGGAATGGCTACACCTTC.